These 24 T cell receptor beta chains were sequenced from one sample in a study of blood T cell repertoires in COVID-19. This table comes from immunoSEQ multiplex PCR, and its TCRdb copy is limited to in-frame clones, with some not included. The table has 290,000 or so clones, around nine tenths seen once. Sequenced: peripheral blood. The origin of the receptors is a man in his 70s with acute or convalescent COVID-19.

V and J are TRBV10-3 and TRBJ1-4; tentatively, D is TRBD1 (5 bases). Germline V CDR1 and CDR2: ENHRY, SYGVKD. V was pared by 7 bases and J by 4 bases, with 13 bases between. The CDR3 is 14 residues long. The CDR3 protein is CAINDGGNNEKLFF. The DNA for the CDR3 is TGTGCCATCAACGACGGGGGAAATAATGAAAAACTGTTTTTT.

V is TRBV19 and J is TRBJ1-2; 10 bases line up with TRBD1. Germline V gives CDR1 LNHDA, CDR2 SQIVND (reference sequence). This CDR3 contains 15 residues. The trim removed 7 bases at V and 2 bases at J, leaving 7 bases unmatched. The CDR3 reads CASISSTGGNYGYTF. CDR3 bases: TGTGCCAGTATCTCCTCGACAGGGGGCAACTATGGCTACACCTTC.

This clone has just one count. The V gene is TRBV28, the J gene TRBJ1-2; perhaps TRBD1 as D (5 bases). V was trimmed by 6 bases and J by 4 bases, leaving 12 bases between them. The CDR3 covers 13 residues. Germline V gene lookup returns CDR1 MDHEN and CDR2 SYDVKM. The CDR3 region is CASSQTAIYGYTF. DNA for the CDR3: TGTGCCAGCAGCCAGACAGCAATCTATGGCTACACCTTC.

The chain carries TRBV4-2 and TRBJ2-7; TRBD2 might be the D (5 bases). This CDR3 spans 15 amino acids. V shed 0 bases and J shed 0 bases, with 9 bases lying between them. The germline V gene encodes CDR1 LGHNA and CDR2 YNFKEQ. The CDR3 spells CASSQEPGSSYEQYF. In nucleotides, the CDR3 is TGTGCCAGCAGCCAAGAACCTGGGAGCTCCTACGAGCAGTACTTC.

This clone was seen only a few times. CDR3 protein: CASSVAVWYEQYF. In DNA form, the CDR3 reads TGTGCCAGCAGCGTGGCCGTTTGGTACGAGCAGTACTTC. The chain employs TRBV7-2 and TRBJ2-7; D uncertain. V was trimmed by 5 bases and J by 4 bases, leaving 12 bases between them. Looked up from germline, CDR1 is SGHTA and CDR2 is FQGNSA. The CDR3 runs 13 residues.

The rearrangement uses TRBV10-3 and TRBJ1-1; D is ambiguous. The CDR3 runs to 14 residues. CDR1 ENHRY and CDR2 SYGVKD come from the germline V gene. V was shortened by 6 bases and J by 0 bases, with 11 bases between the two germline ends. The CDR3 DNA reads TGTGCCATCAGGCCGGGAGGCGTGAACACTGAAGCTTTCTTT. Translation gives CAIRPGGVNTEAFF.

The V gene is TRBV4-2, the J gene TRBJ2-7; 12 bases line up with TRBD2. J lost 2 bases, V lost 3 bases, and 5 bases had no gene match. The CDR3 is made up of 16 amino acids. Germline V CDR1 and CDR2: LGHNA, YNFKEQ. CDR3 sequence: CASSQALAGGPYEQYF. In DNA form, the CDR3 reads TGTGCCAGCAGCCAGGCGCTAGCGGGGGGGCCCTACGAGCAGTACTTC.

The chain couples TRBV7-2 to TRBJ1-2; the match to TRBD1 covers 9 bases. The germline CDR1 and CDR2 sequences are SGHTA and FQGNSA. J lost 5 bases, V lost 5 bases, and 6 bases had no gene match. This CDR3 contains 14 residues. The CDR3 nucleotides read TGTGCCAGCAGCCCCGGGACAGGGCGATATGGCTACACCTTC. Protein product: CASSPGTGRYGYTF.

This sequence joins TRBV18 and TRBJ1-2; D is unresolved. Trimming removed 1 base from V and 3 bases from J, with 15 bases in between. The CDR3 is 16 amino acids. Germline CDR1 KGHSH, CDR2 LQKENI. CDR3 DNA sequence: TGTGCCAGCTCACCACAGTCCCGGGGATCTCACTATGGCTACACCTTC. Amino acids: CASSPQSRGSHYGYTF.

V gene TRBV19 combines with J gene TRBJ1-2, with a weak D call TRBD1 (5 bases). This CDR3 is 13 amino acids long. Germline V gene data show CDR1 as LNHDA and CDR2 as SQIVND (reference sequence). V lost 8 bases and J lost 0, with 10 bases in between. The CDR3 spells CASGAQANYGYTF. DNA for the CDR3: TGTGCCAGTGGTGCACAGGCTAACTATGGCTACACCTTC.

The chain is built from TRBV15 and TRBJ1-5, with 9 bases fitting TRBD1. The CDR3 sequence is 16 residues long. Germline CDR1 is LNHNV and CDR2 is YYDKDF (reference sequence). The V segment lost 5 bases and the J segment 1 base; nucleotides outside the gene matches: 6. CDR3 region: CATSPSDRGSNQPQHF. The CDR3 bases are TGTGCCACCAGCCCATCAGACAGGGGGAGCAATCAGCCCCAGCATTTT. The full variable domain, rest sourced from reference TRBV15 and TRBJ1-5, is DAMVIQNPRYQVTQFGKPVTLSCSQTLNHNVMYWYQQKSSQAPKLLFHYYDKDFNNEADTPDNFQSRRPNTSFCFLDIRSPGLGDTAMYLCATSPSDRGSNQPQHFGDGTRLSIL.

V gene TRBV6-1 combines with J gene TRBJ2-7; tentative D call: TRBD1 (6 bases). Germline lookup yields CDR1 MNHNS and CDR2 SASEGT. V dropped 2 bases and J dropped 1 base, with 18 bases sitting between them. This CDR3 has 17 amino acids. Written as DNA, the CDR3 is TGTGCCAGCAGTGAAATCTTTTGGCAGGGGCGATCCTACGAGCAGTACTTC. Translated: CASSEIFWQGRSYEQYF.

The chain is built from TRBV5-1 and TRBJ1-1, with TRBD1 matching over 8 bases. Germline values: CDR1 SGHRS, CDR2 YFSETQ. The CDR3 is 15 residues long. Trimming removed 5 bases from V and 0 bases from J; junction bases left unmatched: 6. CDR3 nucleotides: TGCGCCAGCAGTCCAGACAGGGGAATGAACACTGAAGCTTTCTTT. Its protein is CASSPDRGMNTEAFF.

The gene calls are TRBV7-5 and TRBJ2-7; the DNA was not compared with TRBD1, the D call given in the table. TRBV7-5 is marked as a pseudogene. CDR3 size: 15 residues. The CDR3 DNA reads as TGTGTCAGAAGCTACGGACAGGGGGATGAGTACGAGCAGTACTTC. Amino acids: CVRSYGQGDEYEQYF.

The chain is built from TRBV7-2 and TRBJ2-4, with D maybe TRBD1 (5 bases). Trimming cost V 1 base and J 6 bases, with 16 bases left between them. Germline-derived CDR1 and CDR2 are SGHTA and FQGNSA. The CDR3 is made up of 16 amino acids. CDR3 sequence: CASSLVSAGSSNIQYF. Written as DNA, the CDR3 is TGTGCCAGCAGCTTAGTCTCGGCAGGGTCTTCAAACATTCAGTACTTC.

The CDR3 region has the DNA TGTGCCAGCAGCGGACCGGGGGAGATGACCGGGGAGCTGTTTTTT. Translated: CASSGPGEMTGELFF. The chain is built from TRBV7-9 and TRBJ2-2, with D possibly matching TRBD2 (6 bases). Germline CDR1 reads SEHNR; CDR2 reads FQNEAQ (reference sequence). V dropped 5 bases and J dropped 5 bases, with 15 bases sitting between them. The CDR3 covers 15 residues.

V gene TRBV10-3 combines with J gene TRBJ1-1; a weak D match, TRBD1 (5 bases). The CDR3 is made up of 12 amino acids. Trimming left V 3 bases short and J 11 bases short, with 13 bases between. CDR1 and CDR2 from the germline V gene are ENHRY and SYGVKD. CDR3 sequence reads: CAISEGEGMAFF. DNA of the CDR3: TGTGCCATCAGTGAAGGGGAGGGCATGGCTTTCTTT.

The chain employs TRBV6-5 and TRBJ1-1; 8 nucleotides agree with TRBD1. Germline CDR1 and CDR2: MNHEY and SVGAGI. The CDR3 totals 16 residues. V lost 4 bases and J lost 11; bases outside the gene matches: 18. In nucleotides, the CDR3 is TGTGCCAGCAGTTTGGGAAGGATGGACAGGGAAAATAGTGCTTTCTTT. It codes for CASSLGRMDRENSAFF.

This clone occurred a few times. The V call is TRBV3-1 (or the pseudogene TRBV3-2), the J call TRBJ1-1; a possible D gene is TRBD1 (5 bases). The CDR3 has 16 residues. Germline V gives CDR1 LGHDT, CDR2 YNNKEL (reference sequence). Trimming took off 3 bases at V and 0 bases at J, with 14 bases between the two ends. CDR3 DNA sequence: TGTGCCAGCAGCCATGCCATCGGGGGTATGAACACTGAAGCTTTCTTT. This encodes CASSHAIGGMNTEAFF.

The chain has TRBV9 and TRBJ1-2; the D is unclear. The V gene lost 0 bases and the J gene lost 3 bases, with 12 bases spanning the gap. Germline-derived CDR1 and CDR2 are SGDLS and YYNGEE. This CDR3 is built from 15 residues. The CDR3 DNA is TGTGCCAGCAGCGTAGAAGGCAGGTCTCACTATGGCTACACCTTC. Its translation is CASSVEGRSHYGYTF.

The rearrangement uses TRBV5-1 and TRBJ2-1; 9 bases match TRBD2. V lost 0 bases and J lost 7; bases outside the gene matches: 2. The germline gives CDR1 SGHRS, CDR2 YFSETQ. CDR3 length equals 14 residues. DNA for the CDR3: TGCGCCAGCAGCTTGGGACTAGCGGAGAATGAGCAGTTCTTC. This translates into CASSLGLAENEQFF.

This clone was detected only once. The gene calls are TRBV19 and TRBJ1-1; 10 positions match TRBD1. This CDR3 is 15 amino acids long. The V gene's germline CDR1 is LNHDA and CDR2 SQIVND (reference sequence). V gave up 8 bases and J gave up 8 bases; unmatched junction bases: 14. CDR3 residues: CASHPRRTGGEEAFF. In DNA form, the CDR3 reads TGTGCCAGTCACCCACGTCGGACAGGGGGAGAGGAAGCTTTCTTT. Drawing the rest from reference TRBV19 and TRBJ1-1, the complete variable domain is DGGITQSPKYLFRKEGQNVTLSCEQNLNHDAMYWYRQDPGQGLRLIYYSQIVNDFQKGDIAEGYSVSREKKESFPLTVTSAQKNPTAFYLCASHPRRTGGEEAFFGQGTRLTVV.

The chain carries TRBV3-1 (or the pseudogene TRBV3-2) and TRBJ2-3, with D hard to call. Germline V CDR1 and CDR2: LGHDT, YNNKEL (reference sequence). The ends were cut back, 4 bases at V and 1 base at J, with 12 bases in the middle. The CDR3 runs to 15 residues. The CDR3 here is CASSPPVLGTDTQYF. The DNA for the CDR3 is TGTGCCAGCAGCCCTCCGGTCCTCGGCACAGATACGCAGTATTTT.

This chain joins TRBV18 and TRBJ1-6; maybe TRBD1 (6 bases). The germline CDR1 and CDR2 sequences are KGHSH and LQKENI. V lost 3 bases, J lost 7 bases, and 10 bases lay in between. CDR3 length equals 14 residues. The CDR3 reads CASSPWTDNSPLHF. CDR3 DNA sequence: TGTGCCAGCTCACCGTGGACAGACAATTCACCCCTCCACTTT.